These 20 T cell receptor beta chains were sequenced from one sample in a study of CD8+ T cells in alopecia areata. TCR sequencing used cDNA made by reverse transcription of extracted RNA. The protocol was immunoSEQ multiplex PCR, while the TCRdb copy is restricted to in-frame clones and leaves out a portion. There are around 290,000 clones in the sample, none observed a single time. Scientists pooled cutaneous lymph node cells and sorted them on CD4, CD8alpha, NKG2D, NKG2ACE and other markers. The sequencing input was CD4+ T cells sorted from a lymph node. The receptors originated from a C3H/HeJ mouse with alopecia areata. The MHC haplotype recorded for the strain is H2-k.

This clone has only a few counts. Gene names refer to mouse genes. The DNA ends 4 residues before the CDR3 does, and the rest of the CDR3 is filled in from the germline J gene. V gene TRBV1 combines with J gene TRBJ2-5, with 9 bases that match TRBD2. Germline V gives CDR1 NSQYPW, CDR2 LRSPGD (reference sequence). This CDR3 spans 16 amino acids. CDR3 residues: CTCSAVVGGQGDTQYF. The covered CDR3 bases are TGCACCTGCAGTGCAGTGGTGGGGGGGCAGGGAGAC.

The sample holds a few counts of this clone. Germline and genes: mouse. The read ends 4 residues shy of where the CDR3 ends; the end is completed using the germline J gene. Distinct nucleotide sequences in the sample also encode this CDR3. The chain uses TRBV31 and TRBJ1-2, with a weak D call TRBD1 (6 bases). Germline values: CDR1 GKSSPN, CDR2 SITVG. V lost 0 bases, J lost 2 bases, and 7 bases lay in between. The CDR3 has 13 amino acids. CDR3 bases read: TGTGCCTGGAGTCTCACAGGGAACTCC. Translating gives CAWSLTGNS. The full CDR3 sequence reads CAWSLTGNSDYTF.

Note on this clone: Mouse gene names and germline throughout. Other DNA sequences in the same sample also yield this CDR3. CDR3 in amino acids: CASSPRLGVSAETLYF. CDR3 DNA (partial): TGTGCCAGCAGTCCAAGACTGGGGGTGAGCGCAGAA. The V call is TRBV5, the J call TRBJ2-3; 9 bases agree with TRBD2. The read ends 4 residues early relative to the CDR3; the germline J gene fills the gap. The CDR3 contains 16 residues. V was pared by 6 bases and J by 3 bases, with 10 bases of the junction left unmatched. The V gene's germline CDR1 is LGHNA and CDR2 YNLKQL (reference sequence).

This clone was observed a handful of times. Gene names are mouse gene names. The read gets to within 4 residues of the CDR3 end, and the germline J gene fills in the rest. Other nucleotide sequences from this sample produce the same CDR3. The chain recombines TRBV13-1 with TRBJ2-7, with TRBD1 identical over 10 bases. Germline V gene lookup returns CDR1 NSHNY and CDR2 SYGAGN. The CDR3 has 13 residues. The sequenced part of the CDR3 DNA is TGTGCCAGCAGGAAAGGGACAGGGGAT. Translated, it gives CASRKGTGD. The whole CDR3 protein is CASRKGTGDEQYF.

To note about this clone: Mouse germline and gene names are used. The CDR3 bases that were read are TGTGCCAGCAGTAAACAGGGGTACTCC. Its translation is CASSKQGYS. In full, the CDR3 reads CASSKQGYSDYTF. The chain is built from TRBV19 and TRBJ1-2; 7 bases match TRBD1. Read data end 4 residues before the CDR3 end; the end is taken from the germline J gene. Germline lookup yields CDR1 FNHDT and CDR2 SITEND (reference sequence). With 3 bases clipped from V and 3 bases from J, the junction kept 2 bases outside the gene matches. The CDR3 extends over 13 amino acids.

This clone was seen a few times. The gene names given are mouse names. The read stops 4 residues short of the end of the CDR3; the missing end is completed from the germline J gene. Other DNA sequences in this sample translate to the same CDR3. V is TRBV19 and J is TRBJ2-5; the D is unclear. V gave up 5 bases and J gave up 3 bases, with 7 bases separating them. The germline gives CDR1 FNHDT, CDR2 SITEND (reference sequence). The CDR3 length is 12 residues. The sequenced part of the CDR3 DNA is TGTGCCAGCAGCAGACAACAAGAC. Translating gives CASSRQQD. From start to end, the CDR3 is CASSRQQDTQYF.

As concerns this clone: Any gene name here is a mouse gene name. With the read ending 4 residues before the CDR3 end, the germline J gene is used to fill in that end. The chain employs TRBV31 and TRBJ1-2, with 7 bases identical to TRBD1. The CDR3 loop spans 15 amino acids. Germline values: CDR1 GKSSPN, CDR2 SITVG. The CDR3 sequence is CAWSPPSDRAGDYTF. The CDR3 DNA, read in part, is TGTGCCTGGAGTCCCCCCTCAGACAGGGCGGGC.

For this clone: Gene names follow the mouse nomenclature. The CDR3 is cut off 4 residues early in the read; its end comes from the germline J gene. The rearrangement links TRBV13-2 to TRBJ2-2, with 10 nucleotides matching TRBD2. Germline V gene sequence: CDR1 NNHNN, CDR2 SYGAGS (reference sequence). V dropped 1 base and J dropped 1; count of bases not matched to a gene: 1. The CDR3 is made up of 16 amino acids. The CDR3 protein is CASGDTGGGNTGQLYF. The sequenced part of the CDR3 DNA is TGTGCCAGCGGTGATACTGGGGGGGGAAACACCGGG.

Turning to this clone: Mouse gene names apply. The sequence runs out 4 residues before the end of the CDR3; the remainder is reconstructed from the germline J gene. The chain carries TRBV17 and TRBJ2-2; 7 bases map to TRBD2. The CDR3 is 14 amino acids. V was pared by 3 bases and J by 4 bases, with 2 bases of the junction left unmatched. Germline CDR1 and CDR2: MNHDT and YYDKIL. Incomplete CDR3 DNA: TGTGCTAGCAGTAGGATGGGGGGCACCGGG. It encodes CASSRMGGTG. The full CDR3 reads CASSRMGGTGQLYF.

A remark on this clone: Gene names are mouse gene names. The read falls 4 residues short of the CDR3 end, and the missing part is taken from the germline J gene. The rearrangement joins TRBV17 to TRBJ1-1; D is perhaps TRBD1 (6 bases). Per germline, CDR1 MNHDT and CDR2 YYDKIL. V was shortened by 0 bases and J by 0 bases, with 8 bases between the two germline ends. CDR3 length: 15 amino acids. The CDR3 loop is CASSREGQPNTEVFF. Incomplete CDR3 DNA: TGTGCTAGCAGTAGAGAGGGACAACCAAACACA.

In the case of this clone: Each gene name is a mouse one. The CDR3 goes on 3 residues after the read ends, and that part is filled in from the germline J gene. The chain joins TRBV1 to TRBJ1-6, with a tentative D call TRBD1 (6 bases). TRBJ1-6 is an ORF, and what it does is uncertain. The CDR3 runs to 15 residues. Germline CDR1 NSQYPW, CDR2 LRSPGD (reference sequence). V was clipped by 2 bases and J by 4 bases, with 9 bases between them. The CDR3 here is CTCSAIDRYNSPLYF. Partial CDR3 DNA: TGCACCTGCAGTGCAATCGACAGGTATAATTCGCCC.

Turning to this clone: Gene names are the mouse ones. The read is 4 residues too short to cover the CDR3 end, so that end is filled in from the germline J gene. This chain links TRBV31 with TRBJ2-4; D is uncertain. Trimming shortened V by 0 bases and J by 2 bases, and 3 bases separated the two germline ends. Germline CDR1 GKSSPN, CDR2 SITVG. This CDR3 is built from 12 residues. The DNA read from the CDR3 is TGTGCCTGGAGTCTCCCTCAAAAC. Its protein is CAWSLPQN. The complete CDR3 sequence is CAWSLPQNTLYF.

In this sample, this clone turned up a few times. Here the gene names and germline are mouse. The read falls 4 residues short of the CDR3 end, and the missing part is taken from the germline J gene. The sample contains more than one DNA sequence encoding this CDR3. The gene calls are TRBV1 and TRBJ2-2, with 11 nucleotides matching TRBD1. CDR1 NSQYPW and CDR2 LRSPGD come from the germline V gene (reference sequence). CDR3 size: 16 residues. After removal of 2 bases from V and 5 bases from J, the junction contained 4 bases not matched to a gene. The CDR3 here is CTCSAPGQGGTGQLYF. CDR3 DNA, as far as it was read: TGCACCTGCAGTGCACCGGGACAGGGGGGGACCGGG. Full variable domain (missing parts from reference TRBV1 and TRBJ2-2): VTLLEQNPRWRLVPRGQAVNLRCILKNSQYPWMSWYQQDLQKQLQWLFTLRSPGDKEVKSLPGADYLATRVTDTELRLQVANMSQGRTLYCTCSAPGQGGTGQLYFGEGSKLTVL.

This clone was found a few times. Gene names refer to mouse genes. The read terminates 4 residues ahead of where the CDR3 ends, so the germline J gene completes it. This specimen includes other DNA sequences encoding the same CDR3. This chain joins TRBV5 and TRBJ2-1, with 8 bases fitting TRBD1. Germline V CDR1 and CDR2: LGHNA, YNLKQL (reference sequence). The CDR3 totals 14 residues. The trim removed 3 bases at V and 2 bases at J, leaving 0 bases unmatched. The CDR3 here is CASSQDRDYAEQFF. The DNA read from the CDR3 is TGTGCCAGCAGCCAGGACAGGGACTATGCT.

Regarding this clone: Gene labels here are mouse ones. The CDR3 is cut off 4 residues early in the read; its end comes from the germline J gene. V usage is TRBV31 and J usage is TRBJ2-3; 10 nucleotides line up with TRBD2. The CDR3 totals 16 residues. The V gene's germline CDR1 is GKSSPN and CDR2 SITVG. After removal of 0 bases from V and 0 bases from J, the junction contained 3 bases not matched to a gene. CDR3 in amino acids: CAWSLGLGPSAETLYF. Partial CDR3 DNA: TGTGCCTGGAGTCTGGGACTGGGGCCTAGTGCAGAA.

There are a few counts of this clone. Genes and germline are mouse. Read coverage stops 4 residues before the CDR3 terminus; the germline J gene supplies the remainder. This rearrangement joins TRBV13-1 to TRBJ2-2; perhaps TRBD1 as D (6 bases). The CDR3 consists of 15 residues. CDR1 is NSHNY, CDR2 SYGAGN, per germline. Trimming took 0 bases from V and 4 from J, leaving 10 bases between them. The sequenced part of the CDR3 DNA is TGTGCCAGCAGTGATGAAAGGGGGTCCACCGGG. Encoded protein: CASSDERGSTG. The full CDR3 protein reads CASSDERGSTGQLYF.

In the case of this clone: The gene symbols are mouse symbols. From the germline J gene comes the end of the CDR3, since the read stops 4 residues before it. The V call is TRBV1, the J call TRBJ1-2, with D perhaps matching TRBD1 (5 bases). With 1 base removed from V and 4 bases from J, the gap between germline ends came to 13 bases. The CDR3 contains 15 residues. The germline V gene has CDR1 NSQYPW and CDR2 LRSPGD (reference sequence). Here the CDR3 reads CTCSAGGARTSDYTF. CDR3 DNA (partial): TGCACCTGCAGTGCAGGGGGCGCTCGGACCTCC.

This clone was counted only a few times. The listed genes are named as in mouse. The DNA ends 3 residues before the CDR3 does, and the rest of the CDR3 is filled in from the germline J gene. The chain combines TRBV1 with TRBJ1-6; no definite D call. TRBJ1-6 is classed as an ORF, of uncertain function. Germline V gene sequence: CDR1 NSQYPW, CDR2 LRSPGD (reference sequence). Trimming removed 3 bases from V and 6 bases from J, with 9 bases in between. The CDR3 has 14 residues. CDR3 region: CTCSATTINSPLYF. The CDR3 bases that were read are TGCACCTGCAGTGCCACGACAATTAATTCGCCC.

This clone has only a few counts. Germline and genes here are mouse. The read gets to within 4 residues of the CDR3 end, and the germline J gene fills in the rest. The chain links TRBV14 to TRBJ2-5, with 13 bases fitting TRBD2. CDR1 SGHDT and CDR2 FRDEAV come from the germline V gene. This CDR3 is built from 16 residues. J was trimmed by 1 base and V by 5 bases; bases with no gene match: 4. CDR3 loop: CASRAGTGGDQDTQYF. The CDR3 DNA, read in part, is TGTGCCAGCAGGGCCGGGACTGGGGGGGACCAAGAC. Filled out from reference TRBV14 and TRBJ2-5, the complete variable domain reads EAGVTQSPRYAVLQEGQAVSFWCDPISGHDTLYWYQQPRDQGPQLLVYFRDEAVIDNSQLPSDRFSAVRPKGTNSTLKIQSAKQGDTATYLCASRAGTGGDQDTQYFGPGTRLLVL.

On this clone: Mouse germline and gene names are used. This chain's CDR3 is CAWGTGGDTQYF. The sequenced CDR3 bases are TGTGCCTGGGGGACTGGGGGGGAC. This chain connects TRBV31 to TRBJ2-5, with TRBD2 identical over 12 bases. The observed sequence ends 4 residues before the CDR3 terminus, with the missing tail filled in from the germline J gene. The germline V gene encodes CDR1 GKSSPN and CDR2 SITVG. The CDR3 length is 12 residues.